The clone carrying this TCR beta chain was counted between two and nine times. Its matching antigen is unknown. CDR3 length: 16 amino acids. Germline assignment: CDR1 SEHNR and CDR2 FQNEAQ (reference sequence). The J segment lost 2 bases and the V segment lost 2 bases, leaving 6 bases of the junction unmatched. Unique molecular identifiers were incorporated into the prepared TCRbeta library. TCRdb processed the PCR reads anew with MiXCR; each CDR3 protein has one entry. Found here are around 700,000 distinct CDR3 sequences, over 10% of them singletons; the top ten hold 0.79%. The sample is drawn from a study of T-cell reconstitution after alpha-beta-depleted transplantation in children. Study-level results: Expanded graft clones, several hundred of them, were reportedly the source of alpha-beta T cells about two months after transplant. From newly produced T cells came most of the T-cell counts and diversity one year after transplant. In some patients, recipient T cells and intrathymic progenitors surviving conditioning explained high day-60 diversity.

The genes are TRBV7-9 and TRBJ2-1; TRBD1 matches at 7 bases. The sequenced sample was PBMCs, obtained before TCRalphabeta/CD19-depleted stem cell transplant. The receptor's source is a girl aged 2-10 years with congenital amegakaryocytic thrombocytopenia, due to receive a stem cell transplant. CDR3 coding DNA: TGTGCCAGCAGCTTACCACCGACAGGGACCTACAATGAGCAGTTCTTC. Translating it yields CASSLPPTGTYNEQFF.